This T cell receptor beta chain is drawn from a study of cytomegalovirus exposure and HLA in healthy donors. Study-wide results and limits: As confirmed in vitro, three CMV-associated chains were specific for CMV antigens. After further analysis at a later stage, 16,951 TCR beta sequences were associated with HLA alleles at 0.05 false discovery rate.

Primers for the PCR totalled 60 Vbeta and 13 Jbeta. The assay was immunoSEQ multiplex PCR, and TCRdb's table has in-frame clones only and misses some. The table has around 200,000 clones, 70% to 80% seen once. The CDR3 covers 18 residues. Remarks on this clone: Its specificity is not known.

Sequences were obtained from PBMCs. The J gene is TRBJ2-7, the V gene TRBV1; the D segment call TRBD2 is taken from the table without a DNA check. TRBV1 is a listed pseudogene. The receptor was isolated from a man in his thirties or forties in good health and CMV-seronegative. CDR3 sequence reads: CTSSQRQGGASGNYEQYF. Here the CDR3 DNA reads TGCACCAGCAGCCAAAGACAGGGTGGGGCTAGCGGGAACTACGAGCAGTACTTC.